This T cell receptor beta chain was recorded in a study of response to subunit inactivated influenza vaccine (dated by TCRdb to between 2017 and 2018). Describing the broader study: Deep quantitative T cell receptor repertoire profiling was used in the study to track responses to a trivalent subunit inactivated influenza vaccine. On the study overall, not on this receptor specifically: According to the authors, only a limited number of new T cells may be recruited by each seasonal influenza vaccination.

The V end loses 2 bases and the J end loses 2 bases, and a stretch of 10 bases separates them. Its CDR3 holds 13 amino acids, cysteine through phenylalanine. The read is trimmed to its CDR3 DNA, 39 bases read in frame from base 1. CDR1 SQVTM and CDR2 ANQGSEA are derived from the germline V gene. The library was generated by RT-PCR. TCRdb lists the instrument as Illumina HiSeq 2500. Through fastp at Q25 and MiXCR, TCRdb rebuilt clones from the public reads, retaining in-frame beta chains. Each record represents a unique CDR3 protein, reported with the most common genes and DNA among its rows. The table for this sample lists around 200,000 distinct CDR3 sequences; around 9.2% of them were counted only once. Of the sample, about a tenth falls within the top ten clones. In its sample, this clonotype was seen many times. Its antigen remains undetermined. No base qualities exist here, and no much larger clone lies one base off it.

Specimen: non-naive T cells sorted from PBMCs, collected on the day of vaccination. Read against the paper, the sample's cell subset or site label means: memory T cell fraction. The receptor chain draws on TRBV29-1 and TRBJ2-7, with the D call perhaps TRBD1 or TRBD2, each one matching 5 bases. The receptor comes from a man over 45 who received an inactivated influenza vaccine. Donor details come from another sample of the same person, matched by shared clones. The DNA sequence follows: TGCAGCGTTGAAAAGGGGAGTCCCTACGAGCAGTACTTC. It specifies CSVEKGSPYEQYF.